The entry that follows covers one T cell receptor (beta chain) sequence. These data belong to a study of blood T cell repertoires in COVID-19. Study in general: Both acute and convalescent COVID-19 samples were obtained from the United States, Italy and Spain.

Profiling relied on immunoSEQ multiplex PCR, and the TCRdb table lists in-frame clones only, not all of them. The table shows about 80,000 clones, with more than 70% occurring only once. CDR1 is SGHTA and CDR2 is FQGNSA in the germline V gene. CDR3 length equals 17 residues. V was clipped by 5 bases and J by 0 bases, with 16 bases between them. The V gene is TRBV7-2, the J gene TRBJ2-2; perhaps TRBD1 as D (6 bases). The receptor comes from an older man with active or convalescent COVID-19. The specimen sequenced was peripheral blood. The CDR3 coding sequence is TGTGCCAGCAGCCCGCGGACAGCTTTCGCGAACACCGGGGAGCTGTTTTTT. Amino acid sequence: CASSPRTAFANTGELFF.